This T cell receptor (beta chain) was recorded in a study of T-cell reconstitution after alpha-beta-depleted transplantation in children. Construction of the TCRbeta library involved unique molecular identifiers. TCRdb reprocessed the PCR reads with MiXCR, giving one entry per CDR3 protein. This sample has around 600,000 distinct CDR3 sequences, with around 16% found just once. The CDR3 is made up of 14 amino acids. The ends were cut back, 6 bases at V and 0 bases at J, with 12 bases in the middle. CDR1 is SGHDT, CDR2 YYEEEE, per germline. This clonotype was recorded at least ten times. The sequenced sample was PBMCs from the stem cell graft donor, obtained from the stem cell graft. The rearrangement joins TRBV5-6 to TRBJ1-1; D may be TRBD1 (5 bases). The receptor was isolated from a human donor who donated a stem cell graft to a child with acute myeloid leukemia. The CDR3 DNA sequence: TGTGCCAGCAATCCCAGGGTTATGAACACTGAAGCTTTCTTT. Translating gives CASNPRVMNTEAFF.